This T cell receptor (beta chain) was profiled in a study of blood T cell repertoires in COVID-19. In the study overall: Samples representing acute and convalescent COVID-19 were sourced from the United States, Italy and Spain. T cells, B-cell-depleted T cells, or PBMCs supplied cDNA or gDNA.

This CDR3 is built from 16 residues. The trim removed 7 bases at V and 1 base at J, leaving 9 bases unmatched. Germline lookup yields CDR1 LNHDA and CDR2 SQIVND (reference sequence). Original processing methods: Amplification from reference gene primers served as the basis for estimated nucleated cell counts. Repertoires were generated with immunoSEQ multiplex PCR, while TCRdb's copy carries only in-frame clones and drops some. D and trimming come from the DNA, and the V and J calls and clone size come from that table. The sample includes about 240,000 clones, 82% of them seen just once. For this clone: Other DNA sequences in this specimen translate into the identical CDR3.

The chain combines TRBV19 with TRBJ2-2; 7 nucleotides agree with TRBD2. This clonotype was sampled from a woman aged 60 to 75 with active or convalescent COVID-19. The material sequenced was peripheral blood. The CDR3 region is CASIPPGGGNTGELFF. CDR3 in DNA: TGTGCCAGTATCCCCCCGGGCGGGGGGAACACCGGGGAGCTGTTTTTT.